A single sample gave rise to the 9 T cell receptor beta chains below, sequenced in a study of blood T cells in healthy people across ages. It was with a sample-barcoded 5' primer and a J-beta primer mix that a second PCR of about 7 to 12 cycles was run. MiXCR, run by TCRdb on the 5' RACE reads, gives a single entry per CDR3 protein. Here the sample spans about 780,000 distinct CDR3 sequences, 35% to 60% being singletons. Specimen: blood. Receptors were obtained from an older man in good health.

V gene TRBV6-1 combines with J gene TRBJ2-1; 10 bases are a match to TRBD2. Germline CDR1 and CDR2: MNHNS and SASEGT. V was clipped by 3 bases and J by 2 bases; unmatched bases: 1. The CDR3 covers 15 residues. The DNA of the CDR3 is TGTGCCAGCAGTGATGGACTAGCGGCCTACAATGAGCAGTTCTTC. It is translated as CASSDGLAAYNEQFF.

This clonotype was detected a few times. V is TRBV18 and J is TRBJ2-5; D gene uncertain. The CDR3 covers 15 residues. V was trimmed by 2 bases and J by 5 bases, leaving 15 bases between them. Germline V CDR1 and CDR2: KGHSH, LQKENI. The CDR3 DNA sequence: TGTGCCAGCTCACCAGAGACCAGTAATCGGGAGACCCAGTACTTC. Amino acid sequence: CASSPETSNRETQYF. Combining the CDR3 with reference TRBV18 and TRBJ2-5 gives the whole variable domain NAGVMQNPRHLVRRRGQEARLRCSPMKGHSHVYWYRQLPEEGLKFMVYLQKENIIDESGMPKERFSAEFPKEGPSILRIQQVVRGDSAAYFCASSPETSNRETQYFGPGTRLLVL.

The table lists this clonotype with a few counts. The chain employs TRBV29-1 and TRBJ1-1, with no clear D. Germline CDR1 is SQVTM and CDR2 is ANQGSEA. The length of the CDR3 is 16 residues. Trimming shortened V by 0 bases and J by 5 bases, and 19 bases separated the two germline ends. The CDR3 sequence: CSVEDLSRVIRTEAFF. The DNA for the CDR3 is TGCAGCGTTGAAGATCTTTCTAGGGTAATAAGGACTGAAGCTTTCTTT.

V gene TRBV29-1 combines with J gene TRBJ2-3; no firm D call. Germline CDR1 SQVTM, CDR2 ANQGSEA. This CDR3 comprises 13 residues. V was cut by 2 bases and J by 3 bases, with 9 bases left in between. DNA for the CDR3: TGCAGCGTTGAACTATTGGGGACAGATACGCAGTATTTT. It is translated as CSVELLGTDTQYF.

V usage is TRBV5-1 and J usage is TRBJ2-5; 8 bases map to TRBD2. The ends lost 1 base at V and 2 bases at J; junction bases unmatched: 7. Germline CDR1 is SGHRS and CDR2 is YFSETQ. This CDR3 is 16 amino acids long. The chain's CDR3 is CASSLNLAGPQETQYF. Here the CDR3 DNA reads TGCGCCAGCAGCTTGAACCTAGCGGGCCCACAAGAGACCCAGTACTTC. The variable domain in full, completed from reference TRBV5-1 and TRBJ2-5, reads KAGVTQTPRYLIKTRGQQVTLSCSPISGHRSVSWYQQTPGQGLQFLFEYFSETQRNKGNFPGRFSGRQFSNSRSEMNVSTLELGDSALYLCASSLNLAGPQETQYFGPGTRLLVL.

This chain links TRBV28 with TRBJ2-1; 7 bases are shared with TRBD2. Trimming at V came to 5 bases and at J to 14 bases, leaving 15 bases not matched to a gene. The germline V gene encodes CDR1 MDHEN and CDR2 SYDVKM. The CDR3 is 14 residues long. This CDR3 reads CASSVSSGAGREFF. CDR3 nucleotide sequence: TGTGCCAGCAGTGTGTCGAGCGGGGCCGGCCGGGAGTTCTTC.

The genes are TRBV10-1 and TRBJ2-4, with 9 bases that match TRBD2. CDR3 length equals 14 residues. J lost 13 bases, V lost 0 bases, and 7 bases had no gene match. Germline loops: CDR1 WNHNN, CDR2 SYGVQD (reference sequence). The CDR3 here is CASSESPSGTEQYF. The CDR3 DNA sequence: TGCGCCAGCAGTGAGTCCCCTAGCGGGACTGAACAGTACTTC.

Note on this clonotype: Just one base apart from a much larger clone, this may be a read error. The chain couples TRBV7-2 to TRBJ2-7, with 9 bases matching TRBD2. V lost 2 bases to trimming and J lost 7 bases; unmatched junction nucleotides: 12. The CDR3 sequence is 16 residues long. Germline assignment: CDR1 SGHTA and CDR2 FQGNSA. The CDR3 spells CASSLSKAGGWSEQYF. DNA of the CDR3: TGTGCCAGCAGCTTAAGTAAGGCGGGAGGGTGGAGTGAGCAGTACTTC.

The sample holds many counts of this clonotype. The chain links TRBV28 to TRBJ2-3, with 8 bases aligning to TRBD2. Germline CDR1 MDHEN, CDR2 SYDVKM. J lost 1 base, V lost 1 base, and 1 base had no gene match. The CDR3 sequence is 15 residues long. Here the CDR3 DNA reads TGTGCCAGCAGTTTATTGACTAGCGGCACAGATACGCAGTATTTT. Translation gives CASSLLTSGTDTQYF. Together with reference TRBV28 and TRBJ2-3, the CDR3 gives the full variable domain: DVKVTQSSRYLVKRTGEKVFLECVQDMDHENMFWYRQDPGLGLRLIYFSYDVKMKEKGDIPEGYSVSREKKERFSLILESASTNQTSMYLCASSLLTSGTDTQYFGPGTRLTVL.